The 27 T cell receptor beta chains presented below share a single source sample, sequenced in a study of cytomegalovirus exposure and HLA in healthy donors. The study ran its PCR with 60 Vbeta and 13 Jbeta primers. Assay used: immunoSEQ multiplex PCR; TCRdb lists only in-frame clones, some missing. The sample carries about 200,000 clones, 70% to 80% recorded once. The sample was PBMCs. The receptors originated from a girl aged 10 to 17 in good health and CMV-seropositive.

V gene TRBV18 combines with J gene TRBJ1-1, with D maybe TRBD1 (5 bases). Germline V gene sequence: CDR1 KGHSH, CDR2 LQKENI. The CDR3 is made up of 14 amino acids. V was clipped by 4 bases and J by 0 bases, with 9 bases between them. CDR3 region: CASSRLQVNTEAFF. The CDR3 nucleotides read TGTGCCAGCTCACGTTTACAGGTGAACACTGAAGCTTTCTTT.

This clone was seen a few times. V and J are TRBV7-6 and TRBJ2-7; possibly TRBD2 for D (6 bases). This CDR3 is 16 amino acids long. V lost 5 bases to trimming and J lost 3 bases, with 20 bases between them. The germline gives CDR1 SGHVS, CDR2 FNYEAQ. The CDR3 loop reads CASSPQGGAGFYEQYF. The CDR3 DNA reads as TGTGCCAGCAGCCCCCAAGGAGGGGCGGGTTTCTACGAGCAGTACTTC. The full variable domain, with the rest looked up from reference TRBV7-6 and TRBJ2-7, is GAGVSQSPRYKVTKRGQDVALRCDPISGHVSLYWYRQALGQGPEFLTYFNYEAQQDKSGLPNDRFSAERPEGSISTLTIQRTEQRDSAMYRCASSPQGGAGFYEQYFGPGTRLTVT.

The CDR3 DNA sequence: TGTGCCTGGTCGCCCGGGATTAGCAATCAGCCCCAGCATTTT. It codes for CAWSPGISNQPQHF. V and J are TRBV30 and TRBJ1-5, with no clear D. Germline assignment: CDR1 GTSNPN and CDR2 SVGIG (reference sequence). The CDR3 contains 14 residues. Deletions cut 5 bases from V and 0 bases from J, with 11 bases between. Together with reference TRBV30 and TRBJ1-5, the CDR3 gives the full variable domain: SQTIHQWPATLVQPVGSPLSLECTVEGTSNPNLYWYRQAAGRGLQLLFYSVGIGQISSEVPQNLSASRPQDRQFILSSKKLLLSDSGFYLCAWSPGISNQPQHFGDGTRLSIL.

This chain connects TRBV27 to TRBJ2-7, with TRBD1 matching over 9 bases. The CDR3 is made up of 15 amino acids. CDR1 MNHEY and CDR2 SMNVEV come from the germline V gene (reference sequence). The ends lost 6 bases at V and 3 bases at J; junction bases unmatched: 9. CDR3 DNA sequence: TGTGCCAGCAGCCTCGGCGGGACAGGGTACTACGAGCAGTACTTC. It is translated as CASSLGGTGYYEQYF.

This chain links TRBV21-1 with TRBJ2-4; the table assigns TRBD1, which was not confirmed against the DNA. TRBV21-1 is assigned pseudogene status. The CDR3 length is 16 residues. CDR3 loop: CASSKVSGRSKNIQYF. The CDR3 DNA reads TGTGCCAGCAGCAAAGTGTCAGGGCGAAGCAAAAACATTCAGTACTTC.

This clone turned up a few times. This rearrangement joins TRBV9 to TRBJ2-2; D is perhaps TRBD2 (5 bases). Germline V gene sequence: CDR1 SGDLS, CDR2 YYNGEE. The CDR3 runs 16 residues. Trimming stripped 6 bases from V and 3 bases from J, with 18 bases between. The CDR3 sequence is CASTHKSGPDTGELFF. The DNA for the CDR3 is TGTGCCAGCACCCATAAAAGCGGCCCCGACACCGGGGAGCTGTTTTTT.

This sequence joins TRBV27 and TRBJ1-1; D remains unclear. CDR3 length equals 14 residues. Germline CDR1 is MNHEY and CDR2 is SMNVEV (reference sequence). V gave up 5 bases and J gave up 1 base, with 11 bases separating them. This chain's CDR3 is CASSLLTGNTEAFF. In DNA form, the CDR3 reads TGTGCCAGCAGTCTCCTGACTGGGAACACTGAAGCTTTCTTT.

The chain combines TRBV11-2 with TRBJ1-2; D unresolved. CDR1 SGHAT and CDR2 FQNNGV come from the germline V gene. The CDR3 is 18 amino acids. Trimming took 4 bases from V and 1 from J, leaving 22 bases between them. This CDR3 is CASSSLHGRERSNYGYTF. The CDR3 bases are TGTGCCAGCAGCTCTTTACACGGACGGGAAAGGAGTAACTATGGCTACACCTTC.

The CDR3: CASSARTGPNEKLFF. DNA for the CDR3: TGTGCCAGCAGCGCGAGGACAGGGCCTAATGAAAAACTGTTTTTT. This sequence joins TRBV9 and TRBJ1-4; TRBD1 agrees at 8 bases. The CDR3 is made up of 15 amino acids. Looked up from germline, CDR1 is SGDLS and CDR2 is YYNGEE. V lost 3 bases to trimming and J lost 3 bases; unmatched junction nucleotides: 4.

This chain connects TRBV5-1 to TRBJ1-4; maybe TRBD1 (6 bases). Per the germline V gene, CDR1 is SGHRS and CDR2 is YFSETQ. The CDR3 extends over 14 amino acids. V lost 0 bases, J lost 7 bases, and 10 bases lay in between. The CDR3 coding sequence is TGCGCCAGCAGCTTGGGTGGGGGCTCTGAAAAACTGTTTTTT. This translates into CASSLGGGSEKLFF.

A remark on this clone: Other DNA sequences from this sample encode an identical CDR3 as well. The rearrangement links TRBV2 to TRBJ1-1, with TRBD1 identical over 9 bases. V was clipped by 1 base and J by 1 base; unmatched bases: 10. Germline V lookup: CDR1 SNHLY, CDR2 FYNNEI. The CDR3 runs to 18 residues. In DNA form, the CDR3 reads TGTGCCAGCAGTGAAGTAGGGGACAGGGTGGTTGGGAACACTGAAGCTTTCTTT. This translates into CASSEVGDRVVGNTEAFF.

The chain is built from TRBV6-6 and TRBJ1-6, with 7 bases aligning to TRBD1. Unmatched junction bases numbered 4, after V lost 6 bases and J lost 5 bases. Germline loops: CDR1 MNHNY, CDR2 SVGAGI (reference sequence). The CDR3 length is 14 residues. The CDR3 DNA is TGTGCCAGCAGAGGGACAGCTCATAATTCACCCCTCCACTTT. Translating it yields CASRGTAHNSPLHF.

This clone was found once. CDR3 sequence (DNA): TGTGCCAGTAGTATCATGAACACCGGGGAGCTGTTTTTT. Translation gives CASSIMNTGELFF. The rearrangement joins TRBV19 to TRBJ2-2; no clear D gene. V was shortened by 3 bases and J by 1 base, with 3 bases between the two germline ends. This CDR3 contains 13 residues. In germline, CDR1 is LNHDA, CDR2 SQIVND (reference sequence).

This sequence joins TRBV2 and TRBJ1-5; 7 bases align to TRBD1. The CDR3 has 17 residues. The ends lost 5 bases at V and 0 bases at J; junction bases unmatched: 10. Per the germline V gene, CDR1 is SNHLY and CDR2 is FYNNEI. The CDR3 region is CASSPRQQGISNQPQHF. The CDR3, as DNA: TGTGCCAGCAGTCCCCGGCAACAGGGGATTAGCAATCAGCCCCAGCATTTT.

This rearrangement joins TRBV29-1 to TRBJ2-4; 14 bases agree with TRBD2. Germline CDR1 is SQVTM and CDR2 is ANQGSEA. J was trimmed by 8 bases and V by 4 bases; bases with no gene match: 4. CDR3 size: 14 residues. The chain's CDR3 is CSVATSGGADIQYF. In DNA form, the CDR3 reads TGCAGCGTTGCGACTAGCGGGGGGGCGGACATTCAGTACTTC.

The J gene is TRBJ2-2, the V gene TRBV4-3, with TRBD2 matching 10 bases. V shed 1 base, J shed 3 bases, and the junction held 2 bases outside the gene matches. Germline assignment: CDR1 LGHNA and CDR2 YSLEER. This CDR3 is built from 16 residues. The CDR3: CASSQATSGDTGELFF. In DNA, the CDR3 is TGCGCCAGCAGCCAAGCTACTAGCGGGGACACCGGGGAGCTGTTTTTT.

The chain couples TRBV7-6 to TRBJ1-6; weak D call: TRBD1 (5 bases). The CDR3 consists of 14 residues. Germline-derived CDR1 and CDR2 are SGHVS and FNYEAQ. The V end was cut by 4 bases, the J end by 4 bases, with 8 bases between. In nucleotides, the CDR3 is TGTGCCAGCAGCTCAGGACAATATAATTCACCCCTCCACTTT. This encodes CASSSGQYNSPLHF.

V is TRBV7-2 and J is TRBJ2-2; D possibly corresponds to TRBD1 (5 bases). This CDR3 has 15 residues. CDR1 and CDR2 (germline): SGHTA, FQGNSA. The V end lost 0 bases, the J end lost 4 bases, and 9 bases lay between the germline ends. CDR3 coding DNA: TGTGCCAGCAGCTTAGCCAGGGATATCACCGGGGAGCTGTTTTTT. Translated: CASSLARDITGELFF.

The V gene is TRBV4-1, the J gene TRBJ2-5; TRBD2 matches 12 bases. The CDR3 runs to 16 residues. V lost 4 bases, J lost 3 bases, and 6 bases stayed unmatched. Germline lookup yields CDR1 MGHRA and CDR2 YSYEKL. The chain's CDR3 is CASSRASGGAEETQYF. CDR3 DNA: TGCGCCAGCAGCCGGGCTAGCGGGGGGGCGGAAGAGACCCAGTACTTC.

The chain recombines TRBV27 with TRBJ1-5, with 9 bases matching TRBD1. The germline V gene encodes CDR1 MNHEY and CDR2 SMNVEV (reference sequence). The CDR3 totals 15 residues. V was clipped by 2 bases and J by 6 bases; unmatched bases: 5. CDR3 in DNA: TGTGCCAGCAGTTTAGCGGGACAGGGACTTCAGCCCCAGCATTTT. Translating gives CASSLAGQGLQPQHF.

The count of this clone is one. The J gene is TRBJ2-2, the V gene TRBV5-1, with 7 bases lining up with TRBD2. Germline V gene data show CDR1 as SGHRS and CDR2 as YFSETQ. The V segment lost 7 bases and the J segment 2 bases; nucleotides outside the gene matches: 8. The CDR3 extends over 15 amino acids. CDR3 nucleotides: TGCGCCAGCGGGACGACTAGCTTCAACACCGGGGAGCTGTTTTTT. This translates into CASGTTSFNTGELFF.

As concerns this clone: At one boundary the junction diverges from the germline segment, which might be a read error. The chain recombines TRBV7-9 with TRBJ2-1; maybe TRBD1 (5 bases). The CDR3 loop spans 15 amino acids. CDR1 and CDR2 from the germline V gene are SEHNR and FQNEAQ (reference sequence). Here the CDR3 reads CASSETGNSYNGQFF. CDR3 coding DNA: TGTGCCAGCAGCGAAACAGGCAACTCCTACAATGGGCAGTTCTTC.

V gene TRBV9 combines with J gene TRBJ1-1, with a possible D match to TRBD1 (5 bases). This CDR3 spans 14 amino acids. Trimming removed 0 bases at V and 6 bases at J, with 12 bases between. Germline V gene sequence: CDR1 SGDLS, CDR2 YYNGEE. CDR3 in amino acids: CASSVEQDRPEAFF. The DNA of the CDR3 is TGTGCCAGCAGCGTAGAACAGGATCGTCCTGAAGCTTTCTTT. Looking up the rest from reference TRBV9 and TRBJ1-1 gives the full variable domain: DSGVTQTPKHLITATGQRVTLRCSPRSGDLSVYWYQQSLDQGLQFLIQYYNGEERAKGNILERFSAQQFPDLHSELNLSSLELGDSALYFCASSVEQDRPEAFFGQGTRLTVV.

This clone was seen a handful of times. CDR3: CASSPQTLRTEAFF. In nucleotides, the CDR3 is TGTGCCAGCAGCCCCCAGACACTCCGCACTGAAGCTTTCTTT. The chain has TRBV7-9 and TRBJ1-1; D uncertain. The germline V gene has CDR1 SEHNR and CDR2 FQNEAQ (reference sequence). The V end lost 5 bases, the J end lost 4 bases, and 14 bases lay between the germline ends. There are 14 residues in the CDR3. The variable domain in full, with the rest retrieved from reference TRBV7-9 and TRBJ1-1, is DTGVSQNPRHKITKRGQNVTFRCDPISEHNRLYWYRQTLGQGPEFLTYFQNEAQLEKSRLLSDRFSAERPKGSFSTLEIQRTEQGDSAMYLCASSPQTLRTEAFFGQGTRLTVV.

J is TRBJ2-1 and V is TRBV9; 13 bases are a match to TRBD2. Losses at the gene ends were 0 bases for V and 8 bases for J; bases not matched to a gene: 5. Looked up from germline, CDR1 is SGDLS and CDR2 is YYNGEE. This CDR3 comprises 16 residues. DNA of the CDR3: TGTGCCAGCAGCGTAGGTGGGACTAGCGGGGTCGATGAGCAGTTCTTC. Protein product: CASSVGGTSGVDEQFF.

The J gene is TRBJ1-2, the V gene TRBV4-1; D is ambiguous. The ends were cut back, 0 bases at V and 4 bases at J, with 9 bases in the middle. Per germline, CDR1 MGHRA and CDR2 YSYEKL. The CDR3 runs 14 residues. CDR3 amino acids: CASSQDLSLYGYTF. DNA of the CDR3: TGCGCCAGCAGCCAAGATTTAAGCCTCTATGGCTACACCTTC.

This clone was detected a few times. The chain couples TRBV9 to TRBJ2-2; perhaps TRBD2 as D (6 bases). Per germline, CDR1 SGDLS and CDR2 YYNGEE. CDR3 length equals 16 residues. Trimming stripped 0 bases from V and 4 bases from J, with 13 bases between. The CDR3 nucleotides are TGTGCCAGCAGCGTAGGGGGAGGCCGCGGCACCGGGGAGCTGTTTTTT. Translating it yields CASSVGGGRGTGELFF.